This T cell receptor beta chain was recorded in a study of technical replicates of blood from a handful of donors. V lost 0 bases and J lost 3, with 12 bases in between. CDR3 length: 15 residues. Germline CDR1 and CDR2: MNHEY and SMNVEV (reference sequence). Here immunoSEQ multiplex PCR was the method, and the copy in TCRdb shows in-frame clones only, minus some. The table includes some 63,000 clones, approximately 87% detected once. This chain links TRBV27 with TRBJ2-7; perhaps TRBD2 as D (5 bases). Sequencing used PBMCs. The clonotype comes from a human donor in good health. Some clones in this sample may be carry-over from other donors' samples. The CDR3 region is CASSLSGVSNYEQYF. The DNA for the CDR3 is TGTGCCAGCAGTTTATCCGGGGTCAGTAACTACGAGCAGTACTTC.